The 24 T cell receptor beta chains presented below share a single source sample, sequenced in a study of blood T cell repertoires in COVID-19. Assay: immunoSEQ multiplex PCR; the TCRdb copy retains only in-frame clones and omits some. Seen here are roughly 220,000 clones, roughly 85% observed once, and the top ten hold roughly 2.6%. Sequenced material: peripheral blood. The receptors come from a man between 50 and 59 years old who had recovered from COVID-19.

The chain employs TRBV9 and TRBJ2-1, with D maybe TRBD1 (6 bases). The germline CDR1 and CDR2 sequences are SGDLS and YYNGEE. CDR3 length: 15 amino acids. V was trimmed by 6 bases and J by 1 base, leaving 14 bases between them. The CDR3 DNA follows: TGTGCCAGCACCGCTACAGGGAATTCCTACAATGAGCAGTTCTTC. The encoded protein is CASTATGNSYNEQFF.

This clone is a singleton in its sample. The genes are TRBV29-1 and TRBJ2-7; TRBD1 matches at 10 bases. Germline CDR1 reads SQVTM; CDR2 reads ANQGSEA. With V trimmed by 5 bases and J by 2 bases, 6 bases remained unmatched. The CDR3 consists of 14 residues. The CDR3 region has the DNA TGCAGCGTTCCCGGGACAGGGGACCCCTACGAGCAGTACTTC. This codes for CSVPGTGDPYEQYF.

V gene TRBV15 combines with J gene TRBJ2-1; 10 bases map to TRBD2. CDR1 is LNHNV, CDR2 YYDKDF, per germline (reference sequence). The CDR3 totals 16 residues. The V and J ends lost 0 bases and 6 bases, in that order; junction bases with no gene match: 5. The CDR3: CATSRDGAGGRNEQFF. The CDR3 DNA reads as TGTGCCACCAGCAGAGACGGAGCGGGAGGGCGCAATGAGCAGTTCTTC. The whole variable domain, remainder taken from reference TRBV15 and TRBJ2-1, is DAMVIQNPRYQVTQFGKPVTLSCSQTLNHNVMYWYQQKSSQAPKLLFHYYDKDFNNEADTPDNFQSRRPNTSFCFLDIRSPGLGDTAMYLCATSRDGAGGRNEQFFGPGTRLTVL.

The rearrangement links TRBV7-2 to TRBJ2-7, with 9 bases aligning to TRBD1. Trimming cost V 5 bases and J 6 bases; bases outside gene matches: 11. Germline CDR1 is SGHTA and CDR2 is FQGNSA. The CDR3 runs to 15 residues. The CDR3 spells CASSLSLNRGREQYF. The CDR3 bases are TGTGCCAGCAGCCTAAGCTTAAACAGGGGGCGCGAGCAGTACTTC.

V gene TRBV3-1 (or the pseudogene TRBV3-2) combines with J gene TRBJ2-1; a possible D gene is TRBD2 (6 bases). The CDR3 is made up of 13 amino acids. The V gene's germline CDR1 is LGHDT and CDR2 YNNKEL (reference sequence). The ends were cut back, 4 bases at V and 7 bases at J, with 11 bases in the middle. DNA for the CDR3: TGTGCCAGCAGCCTCCACGCGGGGAATGAGCAGTTCTTC. Encoded protein: CASSLHAGNEQFF.

V usage is TRBV28 and J usage is TRBJ1-4, with a weak D call TRBD1 (5 bases). The germline V gene has CDR1 MDHEN and CDR2 SYDVKM. V was clipped by 2 bases and J by 7 bases, with 20 bases between them. This CDR3 comprises 17 residues. The CDR3 DNA sequence: TGTGCCAGCAGTTTACTCTCAACAGGATGGGGGGGTGAAAAACTGTTTTTT. Its translation: CASSLLSTGWGGEKLFF.

The chain has TRBV9 and TRBJ2-2, with D possibly being TRBD1 (6 bases). The V gene's germline CDR1 is SGDLS and CDR2 YYNGEE. Trimming cost V 0 bases and J 4 bases, with 10 bases left between them. The CDR3 covers 15 residues. The CDR3 loop reads CASSVGTRGTGELFF. The CDR3 DNA follows: TGTGCCAGCAGCGTAGGGACCAGGGGCACCGGGGAGCTGTTTTTT.

V and J are TRBV28 and TRBJ2-1, with 7 bases that match TRBD2. The CDR3 has 17 amino acids. J lost 6 bases, V lost 4 bases, and 15 bases had no gene match. Germline lookup yields CDR1 MDHEN and CDR2 SYDVKM. The CDR3 DNA reads TGTGCCAGCAGTTCCACGGCGTGGGAGGGGAGGGGCAATGAGCAGTTCTTC. Amino acids: CASSSTAWEGRGNEQFF.

This clone has only one observation. The chain is built from TRBV11-2 and TRBJ2-7; TRBD2 is a possible D gene (5 bases). This CDR3 has 15 amino acids. The ends were cut back, 0 bases at V and 2 bases at J, with 11 bases in the middle. Per the germline V gene, CDR1 is SGHAT and CDR2 is FQNNGV. The CDR3 DNA follows: TGTGCCAGCAGCTTAGAAGCGGAAGTTGCCTACGAGCAGTACTTC. Translation gives CASSLEAEVAYEQYF.

The chain links TRBV5-1 to TRBJ2-1; TRBD1 aligns across 11 bases. The germline CDR1 and CDR2 sequences are SGHRS and YFSETQ. V lost 3 bases, J lost 3 bases, and 2 bases stayed unmatched. This CDR3 has 15 amino acids. CDR3 DNA sequence: TGCGCCAGCAGCTGGGGGACAGGGGGCTACAATGAGCAGTTCTTC. Encoded protein: CASSWGTGGYNEQFF. Using reference TRBV5-1 and TRBJ2-1 for the parts outside the CDR3, the full variable domain is KAGVTQTPRYLIKTRGQQVTLSCSPISGHRSVSWYQQTPGQGLQFLFEYFSETQRNKGNFPGRFSGRQFSNSRSEMNVSTLELGDSALYLCASSWGTGGYNEQFFGPGTRLTVL.

Only one count was recorded for this clone. This sequence joins TRBV4-2 and TRBJ2-1; D may be TRBD2 (5 bases). Trimming stripped 0 bases from V and 10 bases from J, with 19 bases between. Germline V gene lookup returns CDR1 LGHNA and CDR2 YNFKEQ. The CDR3 has 16 residues. For the CDR3, the DNA is TGTGCCAGCAGCCAAGACGTTGCCGAACTAGTCAGCGAGCAGTTCTTC. Protein product: CASSQDVAELVSEQFF.

The CDR3 loop is CASSQPRTSGSFNEQYF. The DNA for the CDR3 is TGTGCCAGCAGCCAACCCCGGACTAGCGGGAGTTTCAACGAGCAGTACTTC. V and J are TRBV3-1 (or the pseudogene TRBV3-2) and TRBJ2-7, with TRBD2 matching over 13 bases. Germline V gene lookup returns CDR1 LGHDT and CDR2 YNNKEL (reference sequence). The CDR3 runs to 17 residues. The J segment lost 5 bases and the V segment lost 2 bases, leaving 9 bases of the junction unmatched.

The V gene is TRBV6-5, the J gene TRBJ2-7; D gene uncertain. Germline CDR1 and CDR2: MNHEY and SVGAGI. This CDR3 spans 14 amino acids. V lost 6 bases, J lost 2 bases, and 14 bases lay in between. The CDR3 region has the DNA TGTGCCAGCAGCCTGGGCCAGCCACCCTACGAGCAGTACTTC. It is translated as CASSLGQPPYEQYF.

The rearrangement uses TRBV30 and TRBJ1-1; 7 bases line up with TRBD1. Trimming took 0 bases from V and 2 from J; bases not matched to a gene: 9. The CDR3 spans 16 residues. Germline V gives CDR1 GTSNPN, CDR2 SVGIG (reference sequence). CDR3 sequence (DNA): TGTGCCTGGAGTGTTAAGTCAGGGGGTAGAAACACTGAAGCTTTCTTT. This encodes CAWSVKSGGRNTEAFF.

The chain combines TRBV4-1 with TRBJ2-7, with D perhaps matching TRBD1 (6 bases). The V gene lost 0 bases and the J gene lost 3 bases, with 12 bases spanning the gap. Looked up from germline, CDR1 is MGHRA and CDR2 is YSYEKL. This CDR3 comprises 15 residues. The CDR3 protein is CASSQDRGTFYEQYF. The DNA of the CDR3 is TGCGCCAGCAGCCAAGATAGGGGGACGTTCTACGAGCAGTACTTC.

The chain has TRBV29-1 and TRBJ1-5; 7 bases are shared with TRBD1. CDR1 and CDR2 (germline): SQVTM, ANQGSEA. With V trimmed by 3 bases and J by 2 bases, 1 base remained unmatched. The CDR3 extends over 13 amino acids. The CDR3 DNA reads as TGCAGCGTTGAGCAGGGGGGCAATCAGCCCCAGCATTTT. Translation gives CSVEQGGNQPQHF.

The gene calls are TRBV11-3 and TRBJ2-1; D is unclear. The germline V gene has CDR1 SGHNT and CDR2 YENEEA. This CDR3 contains 16 residues. Between the trimmed V and J ends, which lost 0 bases and 0 bases, there was a span of 9 bases. The DNA of the CDR3 is TGTGCCAGCAGCTTAGATCGGAGTAGCTCCTACAATGAGCAGTTCTTC. Amino acid sequence: CASSLDRSSSYNEQFF.

This chain connects TRBV14 to TRBJ2-7; D remains ambiguous. CDR1 SGHDN and CDR2 FVKESK come from the germline V gene. The CDR3 has 15 residues. V lost 0 bases, J lost 0 bases, and 9 bases lay in between. This CDR3 is CASSQDWPDSYEQYF. As DNA, the CDR3 is TGTGCCAGCAGCCAAGATTGGCCAGACTCCTACGAGCAGTACTTC.

This clone is a singleton in its sample. This CDR3 is CASSLLRNEQFF. The CDR3, as DNA: TGTGCCAGCAGCTTACTCCGGAATGAGCAGTTCTTC. This rearrangement joins TRBV7-2 to TRBJ2-1; no clear D gene. V lost 2 bases and J 7 bases, leaving 6 bases between the germline ends. Germline loops: CDR1 SGHTA, CDR2 FQGNSA. The CDR3 length is 12 residues.

V and J are TRBV25-1 and TRBJ2-7; 10 bases fit TRBD2. The CDR3 contains 14 residues. Germline CDR1 MGHDK, CDR2 SYGVNS. Germline trimming cut 11 bases from V and 4 bases from J; bases unmatched to any gene: 11. The CDR3 sequence: CAQGLAGVTYEQYF. Here the CDR3 DNA reads TGTGCCCAAGGGCTAGCGGGAGTGACGTACGAGCAGTACTTC.

This clone was seen a few times. The chain couples TRBV9 to TRBJ1-1; 7 bases are shared with TRBD1. Per the germline V gene, CDR1 is SGDLS and CDR2 is YYNGEE. V gave up 3 bases and J gave up 4 bases; unmatched junction bases: 9. The CDR3 covers 15 residues. In nucleotides, the CDR3 is TGTGCCAGCAGCGGAGGAAACAGGGGATCCACTGAAGCTTTCTTT. It yields the protein CASSGGNRGSTEAFF.

The rearrangement uses TRBV19 and TRBJ2-5; 11 positions match TRBD2. Germline V gives CDR1 LNHDA, CDR2 SQIVND (reference sequence). The CDR3 extends over 16 amino acids. Germline trimming cut 5 bases from V and 5 bases from J; bases unmatched to any gene: 10. CDR3 loop: CASSFTSGSFGETQYF. Written as DNA, the CDR3 is TGTGCCAGTAGTTTTACTAGCGGGAGTTTTGGTGAGACCCAGTACTTC.

This clone was counted a single time. The rearrangement links TRBV19 to TRBJ2-1, with 7 bases that match TRBD2. J lost 2 bases, V lost 4 bases, and 8 bases had no gene match. This CDR3 region has 16 residues. In germline, CDR1 is LNHDA, CDR2 SQIVND (reference sequence). As DNA, the CDR3 is TGTGCCAGTAGTAGATCCCGGGCGGGGGCCTACAATGAGCAGTTCTTC. Translating it yields CASSRSRAGAYNEQFF.

The rearrangement joins TRBV27 to TRBJ2-7; D gene unclear. V gave up 5 bases and J gave up 0 bases, with 8 bases separating them. This CDR3 comprises 13 residues. The germline V gene encodes CDR1 MNHEY and CDR2 SMNVEV (reference sequence). The CDR3 sequence: CASSQTSSYEQYF. The CDR3 bases are TGTGCCAGCAGTCAAACAAGCTCCTACGAGCAGTACTTC.